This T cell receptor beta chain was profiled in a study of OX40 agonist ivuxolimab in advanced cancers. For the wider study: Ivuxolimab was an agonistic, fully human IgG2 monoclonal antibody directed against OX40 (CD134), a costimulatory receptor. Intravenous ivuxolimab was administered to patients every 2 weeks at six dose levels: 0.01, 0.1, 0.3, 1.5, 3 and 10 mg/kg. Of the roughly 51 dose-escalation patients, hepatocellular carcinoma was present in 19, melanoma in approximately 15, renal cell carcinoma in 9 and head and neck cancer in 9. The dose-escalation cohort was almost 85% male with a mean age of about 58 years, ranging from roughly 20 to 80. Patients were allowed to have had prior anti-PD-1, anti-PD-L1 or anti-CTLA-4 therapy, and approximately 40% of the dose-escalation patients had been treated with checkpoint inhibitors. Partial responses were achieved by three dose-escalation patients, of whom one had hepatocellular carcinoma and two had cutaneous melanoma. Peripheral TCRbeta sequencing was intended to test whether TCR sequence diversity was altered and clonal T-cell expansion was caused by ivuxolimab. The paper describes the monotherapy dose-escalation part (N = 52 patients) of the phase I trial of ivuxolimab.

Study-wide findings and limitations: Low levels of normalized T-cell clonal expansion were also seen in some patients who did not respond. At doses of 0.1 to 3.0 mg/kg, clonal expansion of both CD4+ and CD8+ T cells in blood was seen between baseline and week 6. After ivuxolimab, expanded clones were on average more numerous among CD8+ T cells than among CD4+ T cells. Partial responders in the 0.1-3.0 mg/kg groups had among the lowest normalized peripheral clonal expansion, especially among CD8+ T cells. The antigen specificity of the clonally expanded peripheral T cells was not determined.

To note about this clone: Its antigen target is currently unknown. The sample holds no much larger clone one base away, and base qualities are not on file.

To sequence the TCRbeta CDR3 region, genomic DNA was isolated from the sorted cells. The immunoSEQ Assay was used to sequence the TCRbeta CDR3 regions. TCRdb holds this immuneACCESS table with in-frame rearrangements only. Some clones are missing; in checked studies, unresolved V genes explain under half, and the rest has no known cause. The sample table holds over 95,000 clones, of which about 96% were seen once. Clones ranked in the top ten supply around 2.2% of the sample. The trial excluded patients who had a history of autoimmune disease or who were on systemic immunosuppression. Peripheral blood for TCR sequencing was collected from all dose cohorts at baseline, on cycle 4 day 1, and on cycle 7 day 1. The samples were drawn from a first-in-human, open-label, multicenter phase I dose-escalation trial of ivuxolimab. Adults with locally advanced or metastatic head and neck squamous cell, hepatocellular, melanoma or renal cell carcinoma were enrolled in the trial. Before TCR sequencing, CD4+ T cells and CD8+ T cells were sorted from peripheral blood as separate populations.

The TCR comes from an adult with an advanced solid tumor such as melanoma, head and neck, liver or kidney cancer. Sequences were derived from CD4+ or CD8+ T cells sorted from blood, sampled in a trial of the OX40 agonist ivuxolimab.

The nucleotide sequence is given as TGTGCCAGCAGCCAAGTCGGGAAGGCTGAGCAGTTCTTC. It is translated as CASSQVGKAEQFF. The chain is assembled from TRBV4-2 and TRBJ2-1, with a weak D call of TRBD2 (5 bases match). The V and J ends are trimmed by 1 base and 9 bases, leaving 10 bases between them. CDR1 and CDR2 are read off the germline V gene as LGHNA and YNFKEQ. Including the terminal cysteine and phenylalanine, the CDR3 comprises 13 residues. Only the CDR3 DNA is retained, 39 bases long and in frame from the first base.